This T cell receptor (beta chain) stems from a study of blood T cell repertoires in COVID-19. The CDR3 is 16 amino acids. J gave up 0 bases and V 6 bases, and 6 bases lay outside the gene matches. CDR1 and CDR2 (germline): MDHEN, SYDVKM. Assay: immunoSEQ multiplex PCR; the TCRdb copy retains only in-frame clones and omits some. The sample comprises approximately 200,000 clones, 70% to 90% of which are singletons, and around 3% rests with the top ten. The material sequenced was peripheral blood. This receptor was obtained from a man over 45 who had recovered from COVID-19. The chain employs TRBV28 and TRBJ1-5, with TRBD1 identical over 9 bases. The CDR3 nucleotides are TGTGCCAGCAGGCTACAGGGGGCCCCTAGCAATCAGCCCCAGCATTTT. It translates to CASRLQGAPSNQPQHF.